This is a list of T cell receptor beta chains from one sample in a study of blood T cell repertoires in COVID-19. Sequenced by immunoSEQ multiplex PCR; TCRdb stores in-frame clones only, minus some. The profile covers about 200,000 clones, with almost 85% appearing a single time and approximately 2.4% taken by the ten largest. The specimen was peripheral blood. These TCRs come from a woman aged 70-85 years with COVID-19, enrolled during active disease. CDR3s include the opening cysteine and the closing phenylalanine or tryptophan. The D gene is left open where the match is weak. Size is stated for part of the rows, as once, few or many counts, or as a class when the clone is expanded.

>-|TRBV7-9|-|TRBJ1-3
CASSPGSVGNTIYF
TGTGCCAGCAGCCCCGGTTCAGTCGGGAACACCATATATTTT
>few|TRBV19|TRBD2|TRBJ2-1
CASSTGREGLNEQFF
TGTGCCAGTAGTACTGGACGGGAGGGCCTCAATGAGCAGTTCTTC
>-|TRBV30|-|TRBJ1-3
CAWSQPRNRAGNTIYF
TGTGCCTGGTCACAACCCCGCAACAGGGCTGGAAACACCATATATTTT
>-|TRBV7-2|TRBD1|TRBJ1-5
CASSSGQGAGQPQHF
TGTGCCAGCAGCTCGGGACAGGGGGCCGGGCAGCCCCAGCATTTT
>-|TRBV4-1|TRBD2|TRBJ2-2
CASSQVLAGVTGELFF
TGCGCCAGCAGCCAAGTACTAGCGGGGGTCACCGGGGAGCTGTTTTTT
>-|TRBV2|TRBD1|TRBJ1-6
CASKTGDRTLNSPLHF
TGTGCCAGCAAAACAGGGGACCGCACTTTGAATTCACCCCTCCACTTT
>-|TRBV27|TRBD1|TRBJ1-4
CASSVYRDRGEKLFF
TGTGCCAGCAGTGTGTACCGGGACAGGGGCGAAAAACTGTTTTTT
>once|TRBV6-5|-|TRBJ1-6
CASSSPRGINSPLHF
TGTGCCAGCAGTTCCCCAAGGGGCATCAATTCACCCCTCCACTTT
>-|TRBV6-6|TRBD2|TRBJ2-5
CASRPRLAGEETQYF
TGTGCCAGCAGACCACGACTAGCGGGGGAAGAGACCCAGTACTTC
>-|TRBV19|TRBD1|TRBJ1-2
CASSPTGGGSLYGYTF
TGTGCCAGTAGTCCGACAGGGGGCGGATCCCTCTATGGCTACACCTTC
>-|TRBV3-1/TRBV3-2|-|TRBJ2-5
CASSQLNREETQYF
TGTGCCAGCAGCCAACTCAACAGGGAAGAGACCCAGTACTTC
>-|TRBV7-2|-|TRBJ2-3
CASSLVADLTDTQYF
TGTGCCAGCAGCTTAGTAGCGGACTTAACAGATACGCAGTATTTT
>-|TRBV18|-|TRBJ1-1
CASSPGRNMNTEAFF
TGTGCCAGCTCACCAGGCAGGAATATGAACACTGAAGCTTTCTTT
>-|TRBV12-5|-|TRBJ1-4
CASGLGPGEYEKLFF
TGTGCTAGTGGTTTGGGCCCCGGTGAGTACGAAAAACTGTTTTTT
>-|TRBV4-3|-|TRBJ1-1
CASSQDLFSGQLFSEAFF
TGCGCCAGCAGCCAAGATCTTTTTTCGGGACAACTGTTCTCTGAAGCTTTCTTT
>-|TRBV30|-|TRBJ2-7
CAWSSGYEQYF
TGTGCCTGGAGTTCAGGCTACGAGCAGTACTTC
>-|TRBV5-1|TRBD1|TRBJ1-2
CASSLAAGGDGYTF
TGCGCCAGCAGCTTGGCGGCAGGGGGCGATGGCTACACCTTC
>-|TRBV5-1|-|TRBJ2-7
CASSLATATGEQYF
TGCGCCAGCAGCTTGGCTACCGCAACGGGCGAGCAGTACTTC
>-|TRBV19|-|TRBJ1-1
CASSALRGGRTEAFF
TGTGCCAGTAGTGCCCTTAGGGGGGGCCGCACTGAAGCTTTCTTT
>-|TRBV4-3|TRBD1|TRBJ2-3
CASSQRGPWGSTDTQYF
TGCGCCAGCAGCCAGAGGGGGCCTTGGGGGTCCACAGATACGCAGTATTTT
>-|TRBV19|TRBD2|TRBJ2-2
CASSTHRGGPGELFF
TGTGCCAGTAGTACCCACCGGGGGGGACCCGGGGAGCTGTTTTTT
>-|TRBV19|TRBD1|TRBJ1-2
CASSLGTGGAYGYTF
TGTGCCAGTAGTCTCGGGACAGGGGGCGCCTATGGCTACACCTTC
>-|TRBV3-1/TRBV3-2|-|TRBJ1-6
CASSGYGSSYNSPLHF
TGTGCCAGCAGCGGTTACGGGAGCTCCTATAATTCACCCCTCCACTTT
>-|TRBV25-1|-|TRBJ1-1
CASSDQTIDSEAFF
TGTGCCAGCAGTGACCAGACCATTGACAGTGAAGCTTTCTTT
>-|TRBV21-1|-|TRBJ1-5
CASSPGQPYSNQPQHF
TGTGCCAGCAGCCCGGGACAGCCATATAGCAATCAGCCCCAGCATTTT
>-|TRBV6-5|TRBD2|TRBJ2-7
CASSYSMRDYPYEQYF
TGTGCCAGCAGTTACTCGATGAGGGACTATCCCTACGAGCAGTACTTC
>-|TRBV9|TRBD2|TRBJ2-1
CASSETSGDYNEQFF
TGTGCCAGCAGCGAGACTAGCGGGGACTACAATGAGCAGTTCTTC
>-|TRBV6-2/TRBV6-3|TRBD2|TRBJ2-1
CASSFLRYGGLAGDNEQFF
TGTGCCAGCAGTTTTCTCCGATACGGGGGACTAGCGGGAGACAATGAGCAGTTCTTC
>-|TRBV7-2|TRBD2|TRBJ2-7
CASSLERLAGYEQYF
TGTGCCAGCAGCTTAGAACGGCTAGCGGGCTACGAGCAGTACTTC
>-|TRBV3-1/TRBV3-2|TRBD2|TRBJ2-1
CASSRLAGLSYNEQFF
TGTGCCAGCAGCCGACTAGCGGGGCTCTCCTACAATGAGCAGTTCTTC
>-|TRBV6-2/TRBV6-3|-|TRBJ2-1
CASSWGRSSYNEQFF
TGTGCCAGCAGTTGGGGGCGGAGCTCCTACAATGAGCAGTTCTTC
>-|TRBV5-1|-|TRBJ2-5
CASSLGFTNEETQYF
TGCGCCAGCAGCTTGGGTTTCACTAATGAAGAGACCCAGTACTTC
>once|TRBV6-5|TRBD1|TRBJ1-6
CASSSRQGVSPLHF
TGTGCCAGCAGTTCCCGACAGGGTGTATCACCCCTCCACTTT
>-|TRBV11-2|TRBD1|TRBJ1-6
CASSQSGTGDSPLHF
TGTGCCAGCAGCCAATCCGGGACAGGGGATTCACCCCTCCACTTT
>-|TRBV21-1|-|TRBJ1-5
CASSKPPRLHSNQPQHF
TGTGCCAGCAGCAAACCTCCCAGACTCCATAGCAATCAGCCCCAGCATTTT
>-|TRBV7-2|TRBD2|TRBJ2-7
CASSLWLAGLTYEQYF
TGTGCCAGCAGCTTATGGCTAGCGGGACTTACCTACGAGCAGTACTTC
>-|TRBV19|TRBD2|TRBJ2-3
CASSITRLAGITDTQYF
TGTGCCAGTAGTATCACCAGACTAGCAGGCATCACAGATACGCAGTATTTT
>-|TRBV6-6|TRBD2|TRBJ2-2
CASSWGGTGELFF
TGTGCCAGCAGTTGGGGGGGTACCGGGGAGCTGTTTTTT